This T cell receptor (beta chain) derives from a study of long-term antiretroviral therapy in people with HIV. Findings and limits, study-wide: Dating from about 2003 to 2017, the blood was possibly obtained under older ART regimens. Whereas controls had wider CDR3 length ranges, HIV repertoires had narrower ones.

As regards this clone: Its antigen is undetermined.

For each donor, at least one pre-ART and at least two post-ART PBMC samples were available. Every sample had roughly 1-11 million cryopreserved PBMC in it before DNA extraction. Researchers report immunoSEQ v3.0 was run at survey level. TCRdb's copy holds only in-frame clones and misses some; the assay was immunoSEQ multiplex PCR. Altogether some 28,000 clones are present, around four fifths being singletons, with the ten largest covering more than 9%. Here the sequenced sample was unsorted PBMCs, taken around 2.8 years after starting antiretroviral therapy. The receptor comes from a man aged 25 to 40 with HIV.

CDR3 sequence reads: CAWSAGTVNQPQHF. Here the CDR3 DNA reads TGTGCCTGGAGCGCCGGGACGGTGAATCAGCCCCAGCATTTT. The V gene is TRBV30, the J gene TRBJ1-5, with D tentatively TRBD1 (5 bases). Germline lookup yields CDR1 GTSNPN and CDR2 SVGIG (reference sequence). Trimming stripped 3 bases from V and 4 bases from J, with 13 bases between. CDR3 length: 14 amino acids.